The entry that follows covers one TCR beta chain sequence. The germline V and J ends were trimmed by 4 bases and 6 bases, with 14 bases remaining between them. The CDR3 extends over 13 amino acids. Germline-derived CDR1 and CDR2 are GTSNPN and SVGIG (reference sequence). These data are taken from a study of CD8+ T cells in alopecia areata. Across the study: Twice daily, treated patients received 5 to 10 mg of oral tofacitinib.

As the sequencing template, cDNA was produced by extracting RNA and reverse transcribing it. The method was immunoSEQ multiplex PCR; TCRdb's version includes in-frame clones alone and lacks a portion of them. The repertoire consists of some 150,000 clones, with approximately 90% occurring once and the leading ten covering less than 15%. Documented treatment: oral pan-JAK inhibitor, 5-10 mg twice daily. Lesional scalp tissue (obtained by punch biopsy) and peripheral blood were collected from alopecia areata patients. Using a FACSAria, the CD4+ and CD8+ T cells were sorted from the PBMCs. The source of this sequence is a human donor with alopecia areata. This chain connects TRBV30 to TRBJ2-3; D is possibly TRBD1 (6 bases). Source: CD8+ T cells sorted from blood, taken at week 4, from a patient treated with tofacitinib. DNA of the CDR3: TGTGCCTGGACTAGACCAAGGGGGGATACGCAGTATTTT. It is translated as CAWTRPRGDTQYF.